The entry below describes one T cell receptor (beta chain). The antigen it binds to is not known. Per-base qualities were not stored, and no clone one base away is much larger. These data come from a study of blood T cells in healthy people across ages (dated by TCRdb to between 2015 and 2017). At the level of the whole study: Template switching captured roughly one uniquely barcoded TCR beta cDNA molecule per two T cells in model experiments. The study measured age-related changes in TCR beta repertoire diversity using deep sequencing normalized with unique cDNA molecular identifiers. The donors were split into four age groups: young (average around 15 years), middle-aged (roughly 40), aged (more than 60) and long-lived (over 80). To avoid experimental bias, donors of different ages were distributed randomly across sequencing lanes. The study analyzed two additional independent replicas of 1 million unique cDNA reads from the same blood draw for two donors, one aged 18 to 29 and one aged 80 or older. Paper-wide results and their limitations: Because profiling used bulk unsorted PBMCs, naive and antigen-experienced compartments could not be compared conclusively. Estimates of total diversity based on one million sequenced T cells were regarded as lower bounds and as underestimates. Observed TCR beta diversity correlated strongly with the percentage of naive T cells measured by flow cytometry. The long-lived group showed more naive CD4+ T cells, fewer expanded clones and increased TCR diversity than the aged group, suggesting age selection. Because the CMV infection status of the donors was unknown, age-related changes in expanded clonotypes may potentially have been confounded. As age increased, observed TCR beta diversity per million T cells dropped in a roughly linear way, and a significant reduction was already evident by age around 41.

Its CDR3 holds 14 amino acids, cysteine through phenylalanine. The read is trimmed to its CDR3 DNA, 42 bases read in frame from base 1. For this chain, trimming is 6 bases at the V end and 1 base at the J end, and the number of junction bases without a gene match is 6. CDR1 and CDR2, per the germline V gene, are SGDLS and YYNGEE. The approximately 39 donors, aged about 6 to 95 years, were systemically healthy Caucasian individuals from Russia. Each donor gave ten milliliters of peripheral blood, drawn into EDTA-treated Vacutainer tubes. Ficoll-Paque density-gradient centrifugation was used to isolate PBMCs, with at least 6.5 million obtained per sample. Trizol reagent was used to extract total RNA from the PBMCs, yielding at least 5.5 micrograms per sample. Naive CD45RAhigh/CD27high T cell percentages were measured by flow cytometry on a PBMC aliquot from every donor. Receptors were amplified or captured by 5' RACE. The sequencing machine was an Illumina HiSeq 2500. A second about 7 to 12 cycle PCR used a sample-barcoded 5' primer and a J-beta primer mix. Each TCR beta cDNA molecule received a unique molecular identifier from a template-switch 5' adaptor carrying 12 random nucleotides. At least 3 million CDR3-containing paired-end reads were obtained from each sample. First-strand cDNA synthesis was performed from all RNA using the Mint cDNA synthesis kit, with priming by a TRBC-specific oligonucleotide. All cDNA was treated with uracil-DNA glycosylase and then went through a first 18-cycle PCR with the universal primers M1SS and BC2_uni_R. The source study handled its data this way. For normalization, 1 million high-quality reads were randomly selected from each sample, with every read carrying a distinct molecular identifier. Instead of being binned into consensus sequences, reads that shared molecular identifiers were thrown out. MiTCR, set to a Q25 quality threshold and the strictest error-elimination algorithm, was used for CDR3 identification, clonotype clustering and error correction. Lower-bound total TCR beta diversity was estimated with a nonparametric unseen species model using Euler transformation. TCRdb trimmed the raw reads at Q25, called clones with MiXCR and kept productive beta chains. Duplicate CDR3 protein sequences are folded into a single record with the most common DNA and genes. Clone size and V and J calls follow TCRdb, not the original study. For this sample the table gives approximately 940,000 distinct CDR3 sequences, of which about 48% were detected only once. Around an eighth of the sample goes to the ten largest clones.

The sequencing input was blood. This TCR was sampled from a man aged 25 to 40 in good health. Here the chain combines TRBV9 and TRBJ2-5; TRBD1 fits 7 bases in the junction. The CDR3 sequence is CASNLDRAQETQYF. The DNA sequence is given as TGTGCCAGCAACCTTGACAGGGCCCAAGAGACCCAGTACTTC. When the CDR3 is completed using the reference TRBV9 and TRBJ2-5 genes on either side, the full variable domain is DSGVTQTPKHLITATGQRVTLRCSPRSGDLSVYWYQQSLDQGLQFLIQYYNGEERAKGNILERFSAQQFPDLHSELNLSSLELGDSALYFCASNLDRAQETQYFGPGTRLLVL.